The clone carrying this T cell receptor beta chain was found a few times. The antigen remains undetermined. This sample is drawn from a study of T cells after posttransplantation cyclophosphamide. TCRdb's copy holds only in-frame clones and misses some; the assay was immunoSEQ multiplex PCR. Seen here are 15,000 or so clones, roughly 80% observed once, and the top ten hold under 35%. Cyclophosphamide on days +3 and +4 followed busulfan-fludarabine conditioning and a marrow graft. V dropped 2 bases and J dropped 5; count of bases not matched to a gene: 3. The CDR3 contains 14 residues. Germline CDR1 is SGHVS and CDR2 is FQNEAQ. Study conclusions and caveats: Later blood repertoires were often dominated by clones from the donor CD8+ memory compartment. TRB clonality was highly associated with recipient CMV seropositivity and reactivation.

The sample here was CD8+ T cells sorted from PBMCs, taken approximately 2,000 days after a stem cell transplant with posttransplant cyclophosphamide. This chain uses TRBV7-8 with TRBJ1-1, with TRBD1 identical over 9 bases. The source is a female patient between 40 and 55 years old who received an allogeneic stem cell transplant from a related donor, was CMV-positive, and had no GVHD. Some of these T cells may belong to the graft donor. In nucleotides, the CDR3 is TGTGCCAGCAGCTTACCACAGGGGGCGACTGAAGCTTTCTTT. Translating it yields CASSLPQGATEAFF.